One and the same sample provided the 32 T cell receptor beta chains below, sequenced in a study of response to subunit inactivated influenza vaccine (dated by TCRdb to 2016 to 2019). Preparation of the library involved RT-PCR. The sequencer was an Illumina HiSeq 2500. In-frame beta chains were kept once TCRdb had trimmed the public reads at Q25 with fastp and called clones with MiXCR. CDR3 protein sequences are deduplicated, and each keeps its most common genes and DNA. The sample table lists roughly 670,000 distinct CDR3 sequences, approximately 14% of them with a count of one. The ten most abundant clones make up roughly 7.6% of the sample. The source material was PBMCs from blood, sampled 14 to 15 days before vaccination. The receptors here all came from a man aged 50-59 years who received an inactivated influenza vaccine. Donor details come from another sample of the same person, matched by shared clones.

In this sample, this clonotype turned up a few times. V is TRBV6-2 or TRBV6-3 and J is TRBJ2-5, with D hard to call. Germline V gene sequence: CDR1 MNHEY, CDR2 SVGEGT. V dropped 10 bases and J dropped 5 bases, with 23 bases sitting between them. The length of the CDR3 is 15 residues. Here the CDR3 DNA reads TGTGCCACCAATTTAGCTGGGCAGGCATGGGAGACCCAGTACTTC. It codes for CATNLAGQAWETQYF.

This clonotype was found many times. This sequence joins TRBV10-2 and TRBJ2-1; D gene uncertain. Trimming stripped 4 bases from V and 10 bases from J, with 17 bases between. In germline, CDR1 is WSHSY, CDR2 SAAADI. The CDR3 consists of 14 residues. CDR3 DNA: TGCGCCAGCAGTGTTCTGGCGGTCCACCGAGAGCAGTTCTTC. Protein sequence: CASSVLAVHREQFF.

The chain joins TRBV30 to TRBJ2-3; D is unresolved. This CDR3 comprises 13 residues. V was pared by 3 bases and J by 5 bases, with 12 bases between. Looked up from germline, CDR1 is GTSNPN and CDR2 is SVGIG (reference sequence). The chain's CDR3 is CAWSRGPIDTQYF. The CDR3 region has the DNA TGTGCCTGGAGCCGCGGTCCAATAGATACGCAGTATTTT.

The V gene is TRBV7-6, the J gene TRBJ2-3, with 10 bases aligning to TRBD2. Germline CDR1 is SGHVS and CDR2 is FNYEAQ. V was clipped by 3 bases and J by 0 bases; unmatched bases: 12. The CDR3 sequence is 19 residues long. Here the CDR3 DNA reads TGTGCCAGCAGCTTGGGGTATCCTAGCGGGAGAACTAGCACAGATACGCAGTATTTT. Its translation is CASSLGYPSGRTSTDTQYF.

In its sample, this clonotype was seen a few times. This chain connects TRBV20-1 to TRBJ2-5, with 15 bases aligning to TRBD2. Germline-derived CDR1 and CDR2 are DFQATT and SNEGSKA (reference sequence). The CDR3 extends over 15 amino acids. J gave up 13 bases and V 3 bases, and 12 bases lay outside the gene matches. CDR3 amino acids: CSARSVRTSGRVPYF. The DNA for the CDR3 is TGCAGTGCTAGGAGCGTGAGGACTAGCGGGAGGGTCCCGTACTTC.

In this sample, this clonotype turned up many times. J is TRBJ2-1 and V is TRBV6-2 or TRBV6-3; D remains unclear. The CDR3 runs to 12 residues. Germline assignment: CDR1 MNHEY and CDR2 SVGEGT. V was trimmed by 8 bases and J by 3 bases, leaving 8 bases between them. The CDR3 region is CASLNFYNEQFF. CDR3 sequence (DNA): TGTGCCAGCCTTAACTTCTACAATGAGCAGTTCTTC.

The chain has TRBV29-1 and TRBJ2-1; the D gene is possibly TRBD1 (5 bases). The CDR3 length is 14 residues. Per the germline V gene, CDR1 is SQVTM and CDR2 is ANQGSEA. V lost 2 bases and J 2 bases, leaving 10 bases between the germline ends. For the CDR3, the DNA is TGCAGCGTTGAACCGGAGACAGCCTACAATGAGCAGTTCTTC. It yields the protein CSVEPETAYNEQFF.

This clonotype was detected a few times. V is TRBV20-1 and J is TRBJ1-6; no clear D. Germline assignment: CDR1 DFQATT and CDR2 SNEGSKA (reference sequence). This CDR3 has 15 amino acids. Trimming left V 5 bases short and J 6 bases short, with 17 bases between. CDR3 amino acids: CSASGRAAFNSPLHF. CDR3 DNA sequence: TGCAGTGCTTCAGGAAGAGCGGCTTTTAATTCACCCCTCCACTTT.

This chain joins TRBV3-1 and TRBJ2-7; D perhaps matches TRBD2 (6 bases). The CDR3 is 14 amino acids. V was clipped by 6 bases and J by 0 bases, with 12 bases between them. Germline V lookup: CDR1 LGHDT, CDR2 YNNKEL (reference sequence). CDR3 nucleotides: TGTGCCAGCAGGCCACGGGACTCCTCCTACGAGCAGTACTTC. Translating it yields CASRPRDSSYEQYF.

This chain connects TRBV7-8 to TRBJ2-5, with 11 bases lining up with TRBD2. V was clipped by 4 bases and J by 5 bases; unmatched bases: 15. This CDR3 comprises 18 residues. Looked up from germline, CDR1 is SGHVS and CDR2 is FQNEAQ. For the CDR3, the DNA is TGTGCCAGCAGCTCAGCCCCACCACTACTAGCGGGGGATGAGACCCAGTACTTC. It yields the protein CASSSAPPLLAGDETQYF.

J is TRBJ2-3 and V is TRBV20-1; no firm D call. Trimming removed 3 bases at V and 1 base at J, with 11 bases between. CDR1 is DFQATT and CDR2 is SNEGSKA in the germline V gene (reference sequence). The CDR3 covers 14 residues. The CDR3 region is CSARSWSGTDTQYF. The CDR3 bases are TGCAGTGCTAGGTCGTGGAGTGGCACAGATACGCAGTATTTT.

This clonotype was observed a few times. The gene calls are TRBV7-7 and TRBJ2-7; D not certain. Per germline, CDR1 SSHAT and CDR2 FNYEAQ (reference sequence). Between the trimmed V and J ends, which lost 0 bases and 5 bases, there was a span of 8 bases. The CDR3 has 13 amino acids. The DNA of the CDR3 is TGTGCCAGCAGCTTAGCGCTCACAGACGAGCAGTACTTC. The encoded protein is CASSLALTDEQYF. The variable domain in full, with the rest retrieved from reference TRBV7-7 and TRBJ2-7, is GAGVSQSPRYKVTKRGQDVTLRCDPISSHATLYWYQQALGQGPEFLTYFNYEAQPDKSGLPSDRFSAERPEGSISTLTIQRTEQRDSAMYRCASSLALTDEQYFGPGTRLTVT.

V usage is TRBV20-1 and J usage is TRBJ2-7; either TRBD1 or TRBD2 may supply D (5 bases each). There are 15 residues in the CDR3. The germline CDR1 and CDR2 sequences are DFQATT and SNEGSKA (reference sequence). V lost 1 base, J lost 0 bases, and 13 bases lay in between. The CDR3, as DNA: TGCAGTGCTAGAGGTATCGGGACGAGCTCCTACGAGCAGTACTTC. Its translation: CSARGIGTSSYEQYF.

This clonotype was picked up a small number of times. The V gene is TRBV11-2, the J gene TRBJ1-3; TRBD1 aligns across 9 bases. Trimming at V came to 8 bases and at J to 7 bases, leaving 6 bases not matched to a gene. The CDR3 runs 13 residues. The germline V gene has CDR1 SGHAT and CDR2 FQNNGV. For the CDR3, the DNA is TGTGCCAGCGGTCCGGGACAGGGCAACACCATATATTTT. It yields the protein CASGPGQGNTIYF.

The chain couples TRBV12-3 or TRBV12-4 to TRBJ1-5, with no clear D. The CDR3 extends over 16 amino acids. The germline V and J ends were trimmed by 4 bases and 4 bases, with 17 bases remaining between them. CDR3 protein: CASSSNANGINQPQHF. The CDR3 DNA is TGTGCCAGCAGTTCCAACGCTAACGGCATAAATCAGCCCCAGCATTTT.

The CDR3 bases are TGTGCCAGCAGCTTAGCGGGAATCCTCTACGAGCAGTACTTC. Residues: CASSLAGILYEQYF. The V call is TRBV7-2, the J call TRBJ2-7; no clear D gene. Germline CDR1 SGHTA, CDR2 FQGNSA. This CDR3 comprises 14 residues. V was shortened by 0 bases and J by 3 bases, with 9 bases between the two germline ends. The whole variable domain, filled in from reference TRBV7-2 and TRBJ2-7, reads GAGVSQSPSNKVTEKGKDVELRCDPISGHTALYWYRQSLGQGLEFLIYFQGNSAPDKSGLPSDRFSAERTGGSVSTLTIQRTQQEDSAVYLCASSLAGILYEQYFGPGTRLTVT.

The chain recombines TRBV7-9 with TRBJ2-7, with TRBD2 matching over 11 bases. The CDR3 has 15 residues. Germline assignment: CDR1 SEHNR and CDR2 FQNEAQ (reference sequence). With 0 bases clipped from V and 3 bases from J, the junction kept 1 base outside the gene matches. CDR3 DNA: TGTGCCAGCAGCTTAGCGGGACTAGCGGTCTACGAGCAGTACTTC. Translating gives CASSLAGLAVYEQYF.

V is TRBV11-3 and J is TRBJ2-1; 9 positions match TRBD1. Looked up from germline, CDR1 is SGHNT and CDR2 is YENEEA. The CDR3 consists of 16 residues. Losses at the gene ends were 5 bases for V and 7 bases for J; bases not matched to a gene: 12. The chain's CDR3 is CASSDRPGTGRNEQFF. Written as DNA, the CDR3 is TGTGCCAGCAGCGATCGTCCCGGGACAGGGCGAAATGAGCAGTTCTTC.

This clonotype was seen a handful of times. The rearrangement uses TRBV18 and TRBJ2-7; 8 nucleotides align to TRBD2. Germline CDR1 reads KGHSH; CDR2 reads LQKENI. The CDR3 runs 15 residues. Trimming removed 4 bases from V and 2 bases from J; junction bases left unmatched: 7. The CDR3 region has the DNA TGTGCCAGCTCACAGTACGGGAGGGATCCCTACGAGCAGTACTTC. Residues: CASSQYGRDPYEQYF. The full variable domain, completed using reference TRBV18 and TRBJ2-7, is NAGVMQNPRHLVRRRGQEARLRCSPMKGHSHVYWYRQLPEEGLKFMVYLQKENIIDESGMPKERFSAEFPKEGPSILRIQQVVRGDSAAYFCASSQYGRDPYEQYFGPGTRLTVT.

This chain's CDR3 is CATSDFRGEETQYF. The CDR3 nucleotides are TGTGCCACCAGTGATTTCAGGGGAGAAGAGACCCAGTACTTC. This chain joins TRBV24-1 and TRBJ2-5, with a possible D match to TRBD1 (6 bases). The V gene lost 1 base and the J gene lost 3 bases, with 8 bases spanning the gap. The CDR3 consists of 14 residues. Germline-derived CDR1 and CDR2 are KGHDR and SFDVKD.

This clonotype was recorded many times. The chain carries TRBV28 and TRBJ2-7; 7 nucleotides agree with TRBD1. Germline assignment: CDR1 MDHEN and CDR2 SYDVKM. Germline trimming cut 4 bases from V and 0 bases from J; bases unmatched to any gene: 9. The CDR3 spans 16 residues. The CDR3 here is CASSWRTGPSSYEQYF. Here the CDR3 DNA reads TGTGCCAGCAGTTGGAGGACAGGCCCAAGCTCCTACGAGCAGTACTTC.

This rearrangement joins TRBV14 to TRBJ2-7; possible D gene TRBD2, 5 bases. The CDR3 has 17 residues. Germline CDR1 and CDR2: SGHDN and FVKESK. Deletions cut 1 base from V and 0 bases from J, with 16 bases between. CDR3 loop: CASSQGREEVSSYEQYF. As DNA, the CDR3 is TGTGCCAGCAGCCAAGGTCGGGAAGAGGTGAGCTCCTACGAGCAGTACTTC.

This clonotype was counted between two and nine times. This chain joins TRBV6-2 or TRBV6-3 and TRBJ2-7; no clear D gene. CDR3 length: 14 amino acids. Trimming removed 0 bases from V and 1 base from J, with 7 bases in between. Germline V gene data show CDR1 as MNHEY and CDR2 as SVGEGT. This CDR3 is CASSYSTVSYEQYF. The CDR3 nucleotides read TGTGCCAGCAGTTACTCGACCGTATCCTACGAGCAGTACTTC.

This clonotype was observed a few times. The chain joins TRBV20-1 to TRBJ2-1; 7 bases align to TRBD2. Germline assignment: CDR1 DFQATT and CDR2 SNEGSKA (reference sequence). This CDR3 is 15 amino acids long. V lost 0 bases and J lost 5; bases outside the gene matches: 7. In DNA form, the CDR3 reads TGCAGTGCTAGAGATGAGGGAGGGCCTAACAATGAGCAGTTCTTC. Protein product: CSARDEGGPNNEQFF.

This clonotype was detected only a few times. V and J are TRBV12-3 or TRBV12-4 and TRBJ1-5, with D perhaps matching TRBD1 (6 bases). Trimming pared 1 base from V and 3 bases from J, leaving 10 bases between. CDR3 size: 15 residues. The CDR3 DNA is TGTGCCAGCAGTTTAGAAGGACAGTTCAATCAGCCCCAGCATTTT. This encodes CASSLEGQFNQPQHF.

This clonotype turned up a few times. The J gene is TRBJ2-4, the V gene TRBV4-2; D may be TRBD1 (7 bases). CDR3 length: 17 amino acids. Trimming took 0 bases from V and 7 from J, leaving 19 bases between them. Germline V gene sequence: CDR1 LGHNA, CDR2 YNFKEQ. The CDR3 region is CASSQDLLGGGWNIQYF. In DNA form, the CDR3 reads TGTGCCAGCAGCCAAGATCTTTTAGGAGGGGGCTGGAACATTCAGTACTTC.

The chain uses TRBV20-1 and TRBJ2-5, with no clear D. The germline V gene has CDR1 DFQATT and CDR2 SNEGSKA (reference sequence). This CDR3 is built from 13 residues. Trimming removed 6 bases at V and 2 bases at J, with 13 bases between. The CDR3 sequence is CSATEPVQETQYF. The CDR3 DNA reads TGCAGTGCCACGGAGCCTGTTCAAGAGACCCAGTACTTC.

This chain joins TRBV12-3 or TRBV12-4 and TRBJ2-3; 8 nucleotides match TRBD2. V was pared by 6 bases and J by 0 bases, with 5 bases of the junction left unmatched. CDR3 size: 15 residues. CDR3 amino acids: CASSTGGTSTDTQYF. The CDR3 DNA reads TGTGCCAGCAGCACGGGAGGGACGAGCACAGATACGCAGTATTTT.

This clonotype has a count of ten or more. This rearrangement joins TRBV11-2 to TRBJ2-5, with a possible D match to TRBD1 (5 bases). The V gene's germline CDR1 is SGHAT and CDR2 FQNNGV. V was clipped by 4 bases and J by 4 bases, with 10 bases between them. The CDR3 runs to 13 residues. The CDR3: CASSSGLGETQYF. CDR3 in DNA: TGTGCCAGCAGCTCAGGGTTGGGAGAGACCCAGTACTTC.

The rearrangement uses TRBV5-1 and TRBJ2-1; no reliable D call. This CDR3 spans 15 amino acids. V lost 4 bases and J 0 bases, leaving 11 bases between the germline ends. Germline CDR1 reads SGHRS; CDR2 reads YFSETQ. The CDR3 sequence: CASSQDILSYNEQFF. CDR3 in DNA: TGCGCCAGCAGCCAAGACATTCTCTCCTACAATGAGCAGTTCTTC.

This clonotype was observed a handful of times. This sequence joins TRBV20-1 and TRBJ2-3; 10 nucleotides match TRBD2. Unmatched junction bases numbered 17, after V lost 6 bases and J lost 5 bases. The CDR3 contains 17 residues. The V gene's germline CDR1 is DFQATT and CDR2 SNEGSKA (reference sequence). The CDR3: CSAKRNSGGRGVDTQYF. The CDR3, as DNA: TGCAGTGCGAAGAGGAATAGCGGGGGGCGGGGGGTAGATACGCAGTATTTT.

The gene calls are TRBV9 and TRBJ2-1; TRBD2 matches 7 bases. The CDR3 contains 17 residues. From germline, CDR1 is SGDLS and CDR2 YYNGEE. After removal of 3 bases from V and 5 bases from J, the junction contained 14 bases not matched to a gene. As DNA, the CDR3 is TGTGCCAGCAGCGCCACCGGGGGAGGGAGCGCCCACAATGAGCAGTTCTTC. Amino acids: CASSATGGGSAHNEQFF. The full variable domain, with the rest looked up from reference TRBV9 and TRBJ2-1, is DSGVTQTPKHLITATGQRVTLRCSPRSGDLSVYWYQQSLDQGLQFLIQYYNGEERAKGNILERFSAQQFPDLHSELNLSSLELGDSALYFCASSATGGGSAHNEQFFGPGTRLTVL.